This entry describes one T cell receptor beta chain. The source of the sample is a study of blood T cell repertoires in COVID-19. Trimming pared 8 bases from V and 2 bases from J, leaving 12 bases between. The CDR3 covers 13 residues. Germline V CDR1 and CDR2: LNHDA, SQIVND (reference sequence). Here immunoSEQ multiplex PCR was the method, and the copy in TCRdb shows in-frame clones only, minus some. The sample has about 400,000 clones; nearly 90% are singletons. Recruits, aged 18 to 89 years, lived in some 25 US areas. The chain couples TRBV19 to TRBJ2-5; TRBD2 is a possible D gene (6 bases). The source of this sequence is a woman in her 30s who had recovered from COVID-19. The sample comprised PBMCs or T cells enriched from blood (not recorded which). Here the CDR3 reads CASRGSGQETQYF. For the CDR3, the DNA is TGTGCCAGTCGGGGGAGCGGACAAGAGACCCAGTACTTC.